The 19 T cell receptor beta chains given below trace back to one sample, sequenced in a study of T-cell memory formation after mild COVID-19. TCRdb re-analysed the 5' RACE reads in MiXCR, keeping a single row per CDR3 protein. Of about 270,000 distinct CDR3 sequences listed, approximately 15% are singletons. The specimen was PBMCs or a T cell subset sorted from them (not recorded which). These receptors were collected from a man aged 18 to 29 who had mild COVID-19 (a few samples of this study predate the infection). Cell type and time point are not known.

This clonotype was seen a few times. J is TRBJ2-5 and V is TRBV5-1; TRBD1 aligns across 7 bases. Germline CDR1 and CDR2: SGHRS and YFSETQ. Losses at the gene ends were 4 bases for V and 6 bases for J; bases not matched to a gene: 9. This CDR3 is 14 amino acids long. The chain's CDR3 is CASSPDRATQTQYF. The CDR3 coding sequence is TGCGCCAGCAGCCCTGACAGGGCTACGCAGACCCAGTACTTC.

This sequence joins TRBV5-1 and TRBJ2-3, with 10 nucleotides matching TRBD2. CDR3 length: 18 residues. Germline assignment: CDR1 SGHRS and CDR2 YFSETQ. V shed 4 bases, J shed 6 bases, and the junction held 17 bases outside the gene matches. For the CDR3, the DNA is TGCGCCAGCAGCCGACGACTAACCAGCGGGGGGGCCAGGGATACGCAGTATTTT. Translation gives CASSRRLTSGGARDTQYF.

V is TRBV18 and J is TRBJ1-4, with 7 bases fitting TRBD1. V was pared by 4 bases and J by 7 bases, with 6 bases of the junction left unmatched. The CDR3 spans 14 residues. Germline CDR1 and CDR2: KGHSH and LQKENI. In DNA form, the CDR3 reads TGTGCCAGCTCACGCGGGACAGCGCCTGAAAAACTGTTTTTT. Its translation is CASSRGTAPEKLFF.

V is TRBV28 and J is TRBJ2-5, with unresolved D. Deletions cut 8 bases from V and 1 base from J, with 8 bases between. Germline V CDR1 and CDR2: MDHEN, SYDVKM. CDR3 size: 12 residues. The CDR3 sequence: CASLTAQETQYF. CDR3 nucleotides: TGTGCCAGCCTTACGGCCCAAGAGACCCAGTACTTC.

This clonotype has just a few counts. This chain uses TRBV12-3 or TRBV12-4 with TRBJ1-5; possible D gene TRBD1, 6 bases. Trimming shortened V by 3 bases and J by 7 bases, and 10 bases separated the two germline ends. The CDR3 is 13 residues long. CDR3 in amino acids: CASSFTGHQPQHF. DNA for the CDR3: TGTGCCAGCAGTTTTACAGGGCACCAGCCCCAGCATTTT.

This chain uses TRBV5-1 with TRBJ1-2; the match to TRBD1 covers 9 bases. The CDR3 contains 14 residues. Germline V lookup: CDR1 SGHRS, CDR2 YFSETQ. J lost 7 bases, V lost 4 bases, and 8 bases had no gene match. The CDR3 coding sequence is TGCGCCAGCAGCGCCTCCGGGACAGGGTCTGGCTACACCTTC. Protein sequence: CASSASGTGSGYTF.

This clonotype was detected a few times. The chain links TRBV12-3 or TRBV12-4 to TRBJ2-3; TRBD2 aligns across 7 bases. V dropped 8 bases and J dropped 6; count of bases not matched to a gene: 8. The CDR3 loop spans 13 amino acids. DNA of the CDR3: TGTGCCAGCGGAGTATTGCGGGAGGATACGCAGTATTTT. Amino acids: CASGVLREDTQYF.

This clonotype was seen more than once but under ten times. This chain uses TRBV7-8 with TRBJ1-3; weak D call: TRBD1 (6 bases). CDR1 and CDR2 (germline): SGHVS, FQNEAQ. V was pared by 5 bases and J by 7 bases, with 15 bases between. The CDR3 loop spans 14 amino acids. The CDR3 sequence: CASSIGSGANTIYF. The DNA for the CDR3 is TGTGCCAGCAGCATAGGGTCAGGGGCTAACACCATATATTTT.

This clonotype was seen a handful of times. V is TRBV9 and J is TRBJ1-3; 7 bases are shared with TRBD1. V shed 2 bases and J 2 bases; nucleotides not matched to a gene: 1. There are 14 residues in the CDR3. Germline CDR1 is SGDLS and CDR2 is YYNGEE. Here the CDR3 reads CASSVGTAGNTIYF. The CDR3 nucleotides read TGTGCCAGCAGCGTCGGGACAGCTGGAAACACCATATATTTT.

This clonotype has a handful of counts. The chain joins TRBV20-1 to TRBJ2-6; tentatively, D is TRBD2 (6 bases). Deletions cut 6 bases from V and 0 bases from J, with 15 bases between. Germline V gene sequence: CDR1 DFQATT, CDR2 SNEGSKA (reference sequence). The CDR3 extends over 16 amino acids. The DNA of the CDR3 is TGCAGTGCCTCTGGACGGGACTTCTCTGGGGCCAACGTCCTGACTTTC. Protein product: CSASGRDFSGANVLTF.

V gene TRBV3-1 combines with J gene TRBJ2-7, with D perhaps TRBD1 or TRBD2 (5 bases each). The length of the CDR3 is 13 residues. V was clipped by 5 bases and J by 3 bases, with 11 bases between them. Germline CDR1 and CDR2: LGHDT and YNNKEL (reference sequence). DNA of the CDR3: TGTGCCAGCAGCGGGGACGCCTACTACGAGCAGTACTTC. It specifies CASSGDAYYEQYF.

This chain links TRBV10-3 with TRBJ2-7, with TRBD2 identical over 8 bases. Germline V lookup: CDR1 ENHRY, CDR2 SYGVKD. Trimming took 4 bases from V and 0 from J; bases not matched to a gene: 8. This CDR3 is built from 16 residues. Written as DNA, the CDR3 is TGTGCCATCAGTGGGTTAGCGGGGCGTAGCTCCTACGAGCAGTACTTC. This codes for CAISGLAGRSSYEQYF.

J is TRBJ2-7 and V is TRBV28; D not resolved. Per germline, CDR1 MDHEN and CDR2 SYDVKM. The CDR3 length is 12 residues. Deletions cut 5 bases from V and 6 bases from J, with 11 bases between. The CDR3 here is CASSGRQREQYV. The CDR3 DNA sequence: TGTGCCAGCAGTGGAAGACAACGCGAGCAGTACGTC.

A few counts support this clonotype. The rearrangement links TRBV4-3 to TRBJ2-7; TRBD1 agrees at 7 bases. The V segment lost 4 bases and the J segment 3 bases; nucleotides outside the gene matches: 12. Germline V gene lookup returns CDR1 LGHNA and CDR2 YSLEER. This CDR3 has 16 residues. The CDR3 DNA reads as TGCGCCAGCAGCCCTGATCGGGACAGAACCTTCTACGAGCAGTACTTC. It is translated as CASSPDRDRTFYEQYF.

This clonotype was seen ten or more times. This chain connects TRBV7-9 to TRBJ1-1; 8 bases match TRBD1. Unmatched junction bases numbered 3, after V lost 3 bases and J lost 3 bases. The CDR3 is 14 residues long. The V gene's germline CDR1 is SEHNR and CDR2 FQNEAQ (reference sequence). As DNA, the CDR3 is TGTGCCAGCAGCTTTCAGGGGGCGGACACTGAAGCTTTCTTT. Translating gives CASSFQGADTEAFF.

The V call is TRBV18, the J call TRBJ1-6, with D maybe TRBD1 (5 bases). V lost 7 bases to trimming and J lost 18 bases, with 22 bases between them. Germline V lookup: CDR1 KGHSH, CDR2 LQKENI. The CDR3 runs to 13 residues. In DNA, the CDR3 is TGTGCCAGCTTCCAGACAGTAACTTCAGCCCCCCACTTT. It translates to CASFQTVTSAPHF.

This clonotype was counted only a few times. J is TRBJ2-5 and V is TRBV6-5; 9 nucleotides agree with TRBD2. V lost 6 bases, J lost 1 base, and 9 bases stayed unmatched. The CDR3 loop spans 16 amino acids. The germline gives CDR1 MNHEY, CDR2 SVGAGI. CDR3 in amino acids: CASRKTSGFSQETQYF. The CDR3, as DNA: TGTGCCAGCAGGAAGACTAGCGGTTTTAGCCAAGAGACCCAGTACTTC.

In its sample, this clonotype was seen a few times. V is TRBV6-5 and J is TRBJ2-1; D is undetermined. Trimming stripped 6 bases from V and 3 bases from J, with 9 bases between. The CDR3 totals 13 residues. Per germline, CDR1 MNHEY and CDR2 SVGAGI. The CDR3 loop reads CASRDQSYNEQFF. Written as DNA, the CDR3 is TGTGCCAGCAGGGATCAGAGCTACAATGAGCAGTTCTTC.

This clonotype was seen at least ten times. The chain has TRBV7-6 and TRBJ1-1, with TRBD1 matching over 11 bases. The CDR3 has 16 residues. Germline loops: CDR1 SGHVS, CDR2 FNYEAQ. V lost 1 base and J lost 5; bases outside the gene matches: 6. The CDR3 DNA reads TGTGCCAGCAGCTTAGGGTCCGGGACAGGGGGAACTGAAGCTTTCTTT. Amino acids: CASSLGSGTGGTEAFF.